The 22 T cell receptor beta chains in this list originate from one sample, sequenced in a study of blood T cell repertoires in COVID-19. Method: immunoSEQ multiplex PCR; TCRdb's copy keeps in-frame clones and lacks some. The sample contains about 140,000 clones, about 80% of which appear only once. Specimen: peripheral blood. Receptor source: a human donor in a cohort sampled during active COVID-19.

This chain uses TRBV6-5 with TRBJ1-2; a weak D match, TRBD1 (6 bases). The CDR3 runs 12 residues. Germline V gene data show CDR1 as MNHEY and CDR2 as SVGAGI. Trimming pared 7 bases from V and 7 bases from J, leaving 13 bases between. CDR3 bases: TGTGCCAGCACCCCAGGGGCGAGTGGCTACACCTTC. It yields the protein CASTPGASGYTF.

The gene calls are TRBV10-3 and TRBJ2-7; 10 bases map to TRBD1. Looked up from germline, CDR1 is ENHRY and CDR2 is SYGVKD. The CDR3 contains 12 residues. V lost 6 bases and J lost 5; bases outside the gene matches: 1. The CDR3 loop reads CAIRTGGDEQYF. In DNA, the CDR3 is TGTGCCATCAGGACAGGGGGCGACGAGCAGTACTTC.

This chain uses TRBV18 with TRBJ2-2; 7 bases fit TRBD2. Trimming cost V 3 bases and J 0 bases; bases outside gene matches: 4. The CDR3 length is 16 residues. Germline V CDR1 and CDR2: KGHSH, LQKENI. The CDR3 coding sequence is TGTGCCAGCTCACCGGAGGCGGGGGCGAACACCGGGGAGCTGTTTTTT. Translation gives CASSPEAGANTGELFF. Complete variable domain (other parts from reference TRBV18 and TRBJ2-2): NAGVMQNPRHLVRRRGQEARLRCSPMKGHSHVYWYRQLPEEGLKFMVYLQKENIIDESGMPKERFSAEFPKEGPSILRIQQVVRGDSAAYFCASSPEAGANTGELFFGEGSRLTVL.

This chain links TRBV6-5 with TRBJ2-2; 7 nucleotides agree with TRBD1. CDR3 length equals 14 residues. Germline V gene sequence: CDR1 MNHEY, CDR2 SVGAGI. With V trimmed by 7 bases and J by 5 bases, 7 bases remained unmatched. In DNA, the CDR3 is TGTGCCAGCACTCGGGACAGAGATACCGGGGAGCTGTTTTTT. It translates to CASTRDRDTGELFF.

The chain couples TRBV19 to TRBJ2-7; tentatively, D is TRBD2 (6 bases). The CDR3 contains 15 residues. Germline V lookup: CDR1 LNHDA, CDR2 SQIVND (reference sequence). Trimming pared 6 bases from V and 0 bases from J, leaving 15 bases between. The DNA for the CDR3 is TGTGCCAGTAGGAAATCGGGACTCAGCTCCTACGAGCAGTACTTC. Translating gives CASRKSGLSSYEQYF.

The V gene is TRBV3-1 (or the pseudogene TRBV3-2), the J gene TRBJ1-5, with D hard to call. The CDR3 spans 14 residues. Trimming left V 1 base short and J 7 bases short, with 11 bases between. Germline V lookup: CDR1 LGHDT, CDR2 YNNKEL (reference sequence). CDR3 DNA: TGTGCCAGCAGCCAAGTTTTGGAGGGACAGCCCCAGCATTTT. Protein sequence: CASSQVLEGQPQHF.

V usage is TRBV19 and J usage is TRBJ1-3; D remains ambiguous. This CDR3 is built from 15 residues. V lost 4 bases, J lost 0 bases, and 10 bases lay in between. Germline values: CDR1 LNHDA, CDR2 SQIVND (reference sequence). The CDR3 DNA sequence: TGTGCCAGTAGTAGTAACGGGGTCTCTGGAAACACCATATATTTT. This translates into CASSSNGVSGNTIYF.

This clone appeared a few times. The CDR3 nucleotides are TGTGCCAGCAGCTTGGACAAAGGACAGCCCTACGAGCAGTACTTC. Its translation is CASSLDKGQPYEQYF. The chain uses TRBV5-6 and TRBJ2-7; D might be TRBD1 (6 bases). V lost 0 bases and J lost 2, with 12 bases in between. This CDR3 is 15 amino acids long. In germline, CDR1 is SGHDT, CDR2 YYEEEE.

The chain recombines TRBV7-2 with TRBJ1-2; 8 nucleotides agree with TRBD1. The CDR3 extends over 17 amino acids. Germline V gives CDR1 SGHTA, CDR2 FQGNSA. Losses at the gene ends were 5 bases for V and 4 bases for J; bases not matched to a gene: 15. The CDR3 bases are TGTGCCAGCAGCCTAGAACCCCCCAGGGGGCGCGGCTATGGCTACACCTTC. This gives the protein CASSLEPPRGRGYGYTF. The variable domain in full, completed from reference TRBV7-2 and TRBJ1-2, reads GAGVSQSPSNKVTEKGKDVELRCDPISGHTALYWYRQSLGQGLEFLIYFQGNSAPDKSGLPSDRFSAERTGGSVSTLTIQRTQQEDSAVYLCASSLEPPRGRGYGYTFGSGTRLTVV.

V gene TRBV27 combines with J gene TRBJ1-4; the D is unclear. V shed 6 bases and J shed 8 bases, with 10 bases lying between them. Per the germline V gene, CDR1 is MNHEY and CDR2 is SMNVEV (reference sequence). The CDR3 is made up of 12 amino acids. In DNA form, the CDR3 reads TGTGCCAGCAGCCGGTCTGAGGAAAAACTGTTTTTT. Encoded protein: CASSRSEEKLFF.

This chain links TRBV4-2 with TRBJ1-4; 9 nucleotides line up with TRBD1. Trimming took 4 bases from V and 4 from J; bases not matched to a gene: 7. The length of the CDR3 is 16 residues. Germline-derived CDR1 and CDR2 are LGHNA and YNFKEQ. CDR3 in DNA: TGTGCCAGCAGCCGGACAGGGGAAAGGAGTAATGAAAAACTGTTTTTT. This encodes CASSRTGERSNEKLFF.

The DNA for the CDR3 is TGTGCCAGCAAGGACAGGGGGCTTGGCTACACCTTC. Its protein product is CASKDRGLGYTF. The V and J genes are TRBV5-6 and TRBJ1-2; TRBD1 matches at 11 bases. Looked up from germline, CDR1 is SGHDT and CDR2 is YYEEEE. The CDR3 is made up of 12 amino acids. The ends lost 6 bases at V and 7 bases at J; junction bases unmatched: 2.

The gene calls are TRBV12-3 or TRBV12-4 and TRBJ2-1; D not resolved. This CDR3 spans 12 amino acids. The V gene lost 5 bases and the J gene lost 2 bases, with 4 bases spanning the gap. The CDR3 protein is CASSQTYNEQFF. The CDR3 region has the DNA TGTGCCAGCAGTCAGACCTACAATGAGCAGTTCTTC.

Here the CDR3 reads CASSPTGPNTEAFF. CDR3 sequence (DNA): TGTGCCAGCAGCCCGACAGGTCCTAACACTGAAGCTTTCTTT. The genes are TRBV5-4 and TRBJ1-1; weak D call: TRBD1 (6 bases). V lost 4 bases and J lost 2, with 12 bases in between. The CDR3 has 14 amino acids. Per germline, CDR1 SGHNT and CDR2 YYREEE (reference sequence).

The V and J genes are TRBV5-6 and TRBJ1-2, with a tentative D call TRBD1 (6 bases). The CDR3 spans 15 residues. Trimming shortened V by 0 bases and J by 3 bases, and 12 bases separated the two germline ends. CDR1 SGHDT and CDR2 YYEEEE come from the germline V gene. In DNA, the CDR3 is TGTGCCAGCAGCTTGGAAGGACAGCAATACTATGGCTACACCTTC. Amino acid sequence: CASSLEGQQYYGYTF. The full variable domain, its missing parts supplied by reference TRBV5-6 and TRBJ1-2, is DAGVTQSPTHLIKTRGQQVTLRCSPKSGHDTVSWYQQALGQGPQFIFQYYEEEERQRGNFPDRFSGHQFPNYSSELNVNALLLGDSALYLCASSLEGQQYYGYTFGSGTRLTVV.

The chain joins TRBV19 to TRBJ1-5, with D maybe TRBD1 (6 bases). CDR3 length: 13 amino acids. Germline V gene lookup returns CDR1 LNHDA and CDR2 SQIVND (reference sequence). V was trimmed by 10 bases and J by 2 bases, leaving 12 bases between them. The CDR3 spells CATQYRGNQPQHF. The CDR3, as DNA: TGTGCCACCCAGTACAGGGGCAATCAGCCCCAGCATTTT.

The rearrangement uses TRBV11-2 and TRBJ2-7, with TRBD1 matching over 10 bases. V lost 5 bases, J lost 6 bases, and 7 bases stayed unmatched. The CDR3 runs to 14 residues. The germline CDR1 and CDR2 sequences are SGHAT and FQNNGV. In DNA form, the CDR3 reads TGTGCCAGCAGCCCTCTGACAGGGGGCTCCGAGCAGTACTTC. Amino acids: CASSPLTGGSEQYF.

The genes are TRBV19 and TRBJ1-5, with 7 positions matching TRBD1. V dropped 5 bases and J dropped 4; count of bases not matched to a gene: 8. Germline V gene lookup returns CDR1 LNHDA and CDR2 SQIVND (reference sequence). The CDR3 is made up of 15 amino acids. CDR3 DNA sequence: TGTGCCAGTAGTCCCGGACAGGCGGGTAATCAGCCCCAGCATTTT. This sequence encodes CASSPGQAGNQPQHF.

This chain uses TRBV19 with TRBJ2-2; TRBD2 might be the D (6 bases). The CDR3 runs to 18 residues. V was shortened by 0 bases and J by 6 bases, with 20 bases between the two germline ends. The germline gives CDR1 LNHDA, CDR2 SQIVND (reference sequence). The CDR3: CASSIDLSGVSFPGELFF. In nucleotides, the CDR3 is TGTGCCAGTAGTATAGATCTATCGGGGGTAAGCTTCCCCGGGGAGCTGTTTTTT. The full variable domain, with the rest looked up from reference TRBV19 and TRBJ2-2, is DGGITQSPKYLFRKEGQNVTLSCEQNLNHDAMYWYRQDPGQGLRLIYYSQIVNDFQKGDIAEGYSVSREKKESFPLTVTSAQKNPTAFYLCASSIDLSGVSFPGELFFGEGSRLTVL.

This chain uses TRBV5-1 with TRBJ2-7, with D unresolved. CDR3 length: 15 amino acids. Trimming removed 0 bases at V and 3 bases at J, with 13 bases between. The germline V gene has CDR1 SGHRS and CDR2 YFSETQ. In DNA, the CDR3 is TGCGCCAGCAGCTTGGGTGCTGAGGAAGGCTACGAGCAGTACTTC. This encodes CASSLGAEEGYEQYF.

This sequence joins TRBV4-1 and TRBJ1-4, with no clear D. The CDR3 loop spans 14 amino acids. V lost 6 bases and J lost 3, with 11 bases in between. Germline-derived CDR1 and CDR2 are MGHRA and YSYEKL. The CDR3 here is CASSRPGSNEKLFF. The CDR3 nucleotides are TGCGCCAGCAGTCGACCGGGGTCTAATGAAAAACTGTTTTTT.

This clone has only a few counts. The CDR3 DNA sequence: TGTGCCAGCAGGGGGGGTGCCGAGCAGTACTTC. This translates into CASRGGAEQYF. The chain has TRBV6-5 and TRBJ2-7; D is possibly TRBD2 (6 bases). The CDR3 sequence is 11 residues long. The V gene lost 6 bases and the J gene lost 6 bases, with 9 bases spanning the gap. Germline V gives CDR1 MNHEY, CDR2 SVGAGI.